Listed below are T cell receptor beta chains from one sample, sequenced in a study of blood T cell repertoires in COVID-19. Sequencing was performed with immunoSEQ multiplex PCR; in TCRdb, only in-frame clones are kept and a portion is missing. Among roughly 400,000 clones listed, over 75% were seen once. The sample was PBMCs or T cells enriched from blood (not recorded which). These receptors originate from a woman aged 40 to 50 with acute COVID-19. CDR3s include the opening cysteine and the closing phenylalanine or tryptophan. Fields, in order: clone size, J gene, D gene, V gene, CDR3 protein, CDR3 DNA. D genes are given only for firm matches. A row's size may be missing; if present it is once, few, many or a size class.

clone size: -; J gene: TRBJ1-6; D gene: TRBD1; V gene: TRBV10-3; CDR3 protein: CAIRWDRRDSPLHF; CDR3 DNA: TGTGCCATCAGATGGGACAGGCGGGATTCACCCCTCCACTTT
clone size: -; J gene: TRBJ2-1; D gene: -; V gene: TRBV7-8; CDR3 protein: CASSLTPGGPVTEQFF; CDR3 DNA: TGTGCCAGCAGCTTAACCCCGGGGGGCCCCGTGACTGAGCAGTTCTTC
clone size: -; J gene: TRBJ1-1; D gene: -; V gene: TRBV9; CDR3 protein: CASSGARVNTEAFF; CDR3 DNA: TGTGCCAGCAGCGGGGCCAGGGTGAACACTGAAGCTTTCTTT
clone size: -; J gene: TRBJ1-6; D gene: TRBD1; V gene: TRBV12-3/TRBV12-4; CDR3 protein: CASRTGGGSPLHF; CDR3 DNA: TGTGCCAGCCGTACAGGGGGAGGTTCACCCCTCCACTTT
clone size: few; J gene: TRBJ1-4; D gene: TRBD1; V gene: TRBV7-8; CDR3 protein: CASSNHFFGTGEGNNEKLFF; CDR3 DNA: TGTGCCAGCAGCAACCATTTTTTCGGGACAGGGGAGGGGAATAATGAAAAACTGTTTTTT
clone size: -; J gene: TRBJ1-6; D gene: TRBD1; V gene: TRBV28; CDR3 protein: CASSPRDRVDSPLHF; CDR3 DNA: TGTGCCAGCAGTCCTCGGGACAGGGTGGATTCACCCCTCCACTTT
clone size: -; J gene: TRBJ2-1; D gene: TRBD1; V gene: TRBV29-1; CDR3 protein: CSGRDSYVYNEQFF; CDR3 DNA: TGCAGCGGCCGGGACAGCTACGTCTACAATGAGCAGTTCTTC
clone size: -; J gene: TRBJ2-6; D gene: -; V gene: TRBV19; CDR3 protein: CASSSNRETNVLTF; CDR3 DNA: TGTGCCAGTAGTTCCAACAGGGAAACCAACGTCCTGACTTTC
clone size: -; J gene: TRBJ1-4; D gene: -; V gene: TRBV7-9; CDR3 protein: CASSPDSNEKLFF; CDR3 DNA: TGTGCCAGCAGCCCGGACAGTAATGAAAAACTGTTTTTT
clone size: -; J gene: TRBJ1-1; D gene: TRBD1; V gene: TRBV30; CDR3 protein: CAWSVLFGRGDTEAFF; CDR3 DNA: TGTGCCTGGAGTGTACTCTTCGGCAGGGGGGACACTGAAGCTTTCTTT
clone size: -; J gene: TRBJ1-1; D gene: -; V gene: TRBV6-1; CDR3 protein: CASSEAHGGWAEAFF; CDR3 DNA: TGTGCCAGCAGTGAAGCGCACGGGGGTTGGGCTGAAGCTTTCTTT
clone size: -; J gene: TRBJ2-5; D gene: -; V gene: TRBV12-3/TRBV12-4; CDR3 protein: CASSSSRGETQYF; CDR3 DNA: TGTGCCAGCAGTTCTAGCCGGGGTGAGACCCAGTACTTC
clone size: -; J gene: TRBJ2-5; D gene: TRBD2; V gene: TRBV7-2; CDR3 protein: CASSQTASGVQETQYF; CDR3 DNA: TGTGCCAGCAGCCAGACGGCTAGCGGGGTACAAGAGACCCAGTACTTC
clone size: -; J gene: TRBJ2-1; D gene: -; V gene: TRBV24-1; CDR3 protein: CATSDPTGSSYNEQFF; CDR3 DNA: TGTGCCACCAGTGATCCGACAGGAAGCTCCTACAATGAGCAGTTCTTC
clone size: -; J gene: TRBJ2-1; D gene: TRBD1; V gene: TRBV7-8; CDR3 protein: CASSPGQGAGNEQFF; CDR3 DNA: TGTGCCAGCAGCCCGGGACAGGGGGCAGGGAATGAGCAGTTCTTC
clone size: -; J gene: TRBJ1-2; D gene: -; V gene: TRBV6-5; CDR3 protein: CASSYLTGYGYTF; CDR3 DNA: TGTGCCAGCAGTTATCTGACAGGCTATGGCTACACCTTC
clone size: -; J gene: TRBJ2-7; D gene: TRBD2; V gene: TRBV6-2/TRBV6-3; CDR3 protein: CASSYIVRRGYIYEQYF; CDR3 DNA: TGTGCCAGCAGTTACATCGTAAGGCGGGGGTATATCTACGAGCAGTACTTC
clone size: -; J gene: TRBJ1-2; D gene: -; V gene: TRBV6-5; CDR3 protein: CASSIRTDDFGGYTF; CDR3 DNA: TGTGCCAGCAGTATACGGACAGACGACTTTGGAGGCTACACCTTC
clone size: -; J gene: TRBJ1-1; D gene: -; V gene: TRBV11-2; CDR3 protein: CASSLGQGTEAFF; CDR3 DNA: TGTGCCAGCAGCTTAGGTCAGGGGACTGAAGCTTTCTTT
clone size: -; J gene: TRBJ1-1; D gene: -; V gene: TRBV7-2; CDR3 protein: CASSFPDRLINTEAFF; CDR3 DNA: TGTGCCAGCAGCTTCCCCGACAGGTTAATTAACACTGAAGCTTTCTTT
clone size: -; J gene: TRBJ2-6; D gene: -; V gene: TRBV3-1/TRBV3-2; CDR3 protein: CASRLESGANVLTF; CDR3 DNA: TGTGCCAGCAGGTTAGAGTCTGGGGCCAACGTCCTGACTTTC
clone size: -; J gene: TRBJ1-1; D gene: -; V gene: TRBV18; CDR3 protein: CASSPRGGNTEAFF; CDR3 DNA: TGTGCCAGCTCACCTCGGGGGGGAAACACTGAAGCTTTCTTT
clone size: -; J gene: TRBJ2-1; D gene: TRBD1; V gene: TRBV3-1/TRBV3-2; CDR3 protein: CASSQDRDRRNEQFF; CDR3 DNA: TGTGCCAGCAGCCAAGACCGGGACAGACGGAATGAGCAGTTCTTC
clone size: once; J gene: TRBJ1-6; D gene: -; V gene: TRBV5-1; CDR3 protein: CASSKRTADNSPLHF; CDR3 DNA: TGCGCCAGCAGCAAAAGGACAGCGGACAATTCACCCCTCCACTTT
clone size: -; J gene: TRBJ2-5; D gene: -; V gene: TRBV30; CDR3 protein: CAWSRGGLKTQYF; CDR3 DNA: TGTGCCTGGAGTAGGGGGGGCTTGAAGACCCAGTACTTC
clone size: few; J gene: TRBJ1-2; D gene: TRBD1; V gene: TRBV12-3/TRBV12-4; CDR3 protein: CASSRTGGYGYTF; CDR3 DNA: TGTGCCAGCAGCCGGACAGGGGGCTATGGCTACACCTTC
clone size: -; J gene: TRBJ2-2; D gene: TRBD1; V gene: TRBV24-1; CDR3 protein: CATSAGQGANGELFF; CDR3 DNA: TGTGCCACCAGTGCTGGACAGGGGGCGAACGGGGAGCTGTTTTTT
clone size: -; J gene: TRBJ2-5; D gene: TRBD1; V gene: TRBV2; CDR3 protein: CASNLGTGNQETQYF; CDR3 DNA: TGTGCCAGTAACCTCGGGACAGGTAACCAAGAGACCCAGTACTTC
clone size: -; J gene: TRBJ1-4; D gene: TRBD1; V gene: TRBV6-5; CDR3 protein: CASSSPGGSEKLFF; CDR3 DNA: TGTGCCAGCAGTTCTCCAGGGGGCAGTGAAAAACTGTTTTTT
clone size: -; J gene: TRBJ1-6; D gene: -; V gene: TRBV7-9; CDR3 protein: CASTPATPNSPLHF; CDR3 DNA: TGTGCCAGCACGCCGGCGACACCAAATTCACCCCTCCACTTT
clone size: -; J gene: TRBJ2-7; D gene: -; V gene: TRBV10-3; CDR3 protein: CAISEKGASTYEQYF; CDR3 DNA: TGTGCCATCAGTGAAAAAGGGGCTAGTACCTACGAGCAGTACTTC
clone size: -; J gene: TRBJ2-7; D gene: TRBD2; V gene: TRBV6-5; CDR3 protein: CASRAGGPIYEQYF; CDR3 DNA: TGTGCCAGCCGCGCGGGGGGTCCCATCTACGAGCAGTACTTC
clone size: -; J gene: TRBJ1-2; D gene: TRBD1; V gene: TRBV24-1; CDR3 protein: CATSDFITTGNYGYTF; CDR3 DNA: TGTGCCACCAGTGATTTTATAACGACAGGGAACTATGGCTACACCTTC
clone size: -; J gene: TRBJ1-1; D gene: -; V gene: TRBV2; CDR3 protein: CASSDGGIRDTEAFF; CDR3 DNA: TGTGCCAGCAGTGACGGAGGGATCCGAGACACTGAAGCTTTCTTT
clone size: -; J gene: TRBJ1-1; D gene: TRBD1; V gene: TRBV11-2; CDR3 protein: CASNTDRVNTEAFF; CDR3 DNA: TGTGCCAGCAACACGGACAGGGTGAACACTGAAGCTTTCTTT
clone size: -; J gene: TRBJ1-2; D gene: TRBD1; V gene: TRBV7-8; CDR3 protein: CASSAWTGNEDTF; CDR3 DNA: TGTGCCAGCAGCGCATGGACAGGGAACGAGGACACCTTC
clone size: -; J gene: TRBJ2-2; D gene: -; V gene: TRBV5-5; CDR3 protein: CASSLAGAEPTGELFF; CDR3 DNA: TGTGCCAGCAGCCTCGCTGGGGCGGAGCCAACCGGGGAGCTGTTTTTT
clone size: -; J gene: TRBJ2-7; D gene: -; V gene: TRBV24-1; CDR3 protein: CATSDRRVSSSEQYF; CDR3 DNA: TGTGCCACCAGTGACCGCAGGGTTTCTTCATCCGAGCAGTACTTC
clone size: once; J gene: TRBJ1-1; D gene: TRBD1; V gene: TRBV7-9; CDR3 protein: CASNLGTGRLNTEAFF; CDR3 DNA: TGTGCCAGCAACCTCGGGACAGGGCGTCTGAACACTGAAGCTTTCTTT
clone size: -; J gene: TRBJ2-7; D gene: TRBD2; V gene: TRBV4-1; CDR3 protein: CASSRGLAGDSYEQYF; CDR3 DNA: TGCGCCAGCAGCCGAGGACTAGCGGGGGACTCCTACGAGCAGTACTTC
clone size: few; J gene: TRBJ2-6; D gene: TRBD2; V gene: TRBV19; CDR3 protein: CASSIAKGGGWSGANVLTF; CDR3 DNA: TGTGCCAGTAGTATCGCGAAAGGCGGGGGGTGGTCTGGGGCCAACGTCCTGACTTTC
clone size: -; J gene: TRBJ1-4; D gene: TRBD1; V gene: TRBV5-6; CDR3 protein: CASSQGTGRTNEKLFF; CDR3 DNA: TGTGCCAGCAGCCAAGGGACAGGGCGGACTAATGAAAAACTGTTTTTT
clone size: once; J gene: TRBJ1-5; D gene: TRBD1; V gene: TRBV19; CDR3 protein: CATDPGTGNNQPQHF; CDR3 DNA: TGTGCCACCGATCCCGGGACAGGCAACAATCAGCCCCAGCATTTT
clone size: -; J gene: TRBJ1-2; D gene: -; V gene: TRBV30; CDR3 protein: CAWSRDIYGGVGYTF; CDR3 DNA: TGTGCCTGGTCCCGGGACATCTACGGTGGGGTAGGCTACACCTTC
clone size: -; J gene: TRBJ2-5; D gene: TRBD2; V gene: TRBV5-4; CDR3 protein: CASSPLGSGGPLETQYF; CDR3 DNA: TGTGCCAGCAGCCCCCTCGGTAGCGGGGGGCCCCTGGAGACCCAGTACTTC
clone size: -; J gene: TRBJ1-1; D gene: -; V gene: TRBV18; CDR3 protein: CASSGQGNTEAFF; CDR3 DNA: TGTGCCAGCTCAGGTCAGGGGAACACTGAAGCTTTCTTT
clone size: -; J gene: TRBJ1-6; D gene: TRBD1; V gene: TRBV19; CDR3 protein: CASRRTPTGNSPLHF; CDR3 DNA: TGTGCCAGTAGGCGGACCCCGACAGGGAATTCACCCCTCCACTTT
clone size: once; J gene: TRBJ1-1; D gene: -; V gene: TRBV20-1; CDR3 protein: CSARGDNEAFF; CDR3 DNA: TGCAGTGCTAGGGGGGACAATGAAGCTTTCTTT
clone size: -; J gene: TRBJ2-7; D gene: -; V gene: TRBV7-2; CDR3 protein: CASSVQTSSHEQYF; CDR3 DNA: TGTGCCAGCAGCGTTCAGACTAGTTCCCACGAGCAGTACTTC
clone size: -; J gene: TRBJ1-2; D gene: -; V gene: TRBV19; CDR3 protein: CASQLQAAYGYTF; CDR3 DNA: TGTGCCAGCCAGCTACAGGCCGCCTATGGCTACACCTTC
clone size: -; J gene: TRBJ1-5; D gene: -; V gene: TRBV15; CDR3 protein: CATSRDGQGNQPQHF; CDR3 DNA: TGTGCCACCAGCAGAGATGGGCAGGGAAATCAGCCCCAGCATTTT
clone size: -; J gene: TRBJ2-3; D gene: -; V gene: TRBV7-6; CDR3 protein: CASSRGTDTQYF; CDR3 DNA: TGTGCCAGCAGCCGCGGCACAGATACGCAGTATTTT